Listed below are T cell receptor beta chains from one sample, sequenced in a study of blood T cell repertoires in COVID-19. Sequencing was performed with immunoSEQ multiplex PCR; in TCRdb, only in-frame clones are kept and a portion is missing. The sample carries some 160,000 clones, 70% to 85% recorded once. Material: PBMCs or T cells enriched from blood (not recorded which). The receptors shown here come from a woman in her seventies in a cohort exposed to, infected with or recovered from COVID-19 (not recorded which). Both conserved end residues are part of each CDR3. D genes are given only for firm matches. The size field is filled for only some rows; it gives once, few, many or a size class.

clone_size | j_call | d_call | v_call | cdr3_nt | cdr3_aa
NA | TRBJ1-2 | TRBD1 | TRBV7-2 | TGTGCCAGCAGCTTCACCCCGGGGACAGGGAGCTATGGCTACACCTTC | CASSFTPGTGSYGYTF
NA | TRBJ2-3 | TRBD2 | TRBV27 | TGTGCCACCCTCCGAGGGACTAGCGGGAGGCACACAGATACGCAGTATTTT | CATLRGTSGRHTDTQYF
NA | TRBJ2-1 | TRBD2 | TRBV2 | TGTGCCAGCATGACTAGCGGGCACCACAATGAGCAGTTCTTC | CASMTSGHHNEQFF
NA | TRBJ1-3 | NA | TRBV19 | TGTGCCAGTAGTTGGGCCAGGGACTACGGAAACACCATATATTTT | CASSWARDYGNTIYF
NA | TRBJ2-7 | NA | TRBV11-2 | TGTGCCAGCAGCTTATATGGGGCTACCGAGCAGTACTTC | CASSLYGATEQYF
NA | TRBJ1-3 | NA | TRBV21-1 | TGTGCCAGCAGCAATCGGTTTAAGGGAAACACCATATATTTT | CASSNRFKGNTIYF
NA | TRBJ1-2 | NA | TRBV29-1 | TGCAGCGTTGAAGGGCGGGGGCAAGGCTACACCTTC | CSVEGRGQGYTF
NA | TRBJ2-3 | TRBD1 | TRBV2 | TGTGCCACACACCTGGGACAGGGGTTCGATACGCAGTATTTT | CATHLGQGFDTQYF
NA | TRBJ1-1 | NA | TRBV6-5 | TGTGCCAGCAGTTCAGGGGTTAACACTGAAGCTTTCTTT | CASSSGVNTEAFF
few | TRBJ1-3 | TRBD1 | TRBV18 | TGTGCCAGCTCACCGGCGGCAGGGGGGAACACCATATATTTT | CASSPAAGGNTIYF
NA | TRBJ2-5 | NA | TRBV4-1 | TGCGCCAGTTCCATAGGTGGAACAGTACAAGAGACCCAGTACTTC | CASSIGGTVQETQYF
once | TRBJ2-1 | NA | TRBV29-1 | TGCAGCGGATCCGTAGCTGGCGAGCAGTTCTTC | CSGSVAGEQFF
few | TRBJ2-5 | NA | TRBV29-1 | TGCAGCGTAGTGATTACTTCTCCCCAGTACTTC | CSVVITSPQYF
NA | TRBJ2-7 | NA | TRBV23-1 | TGCGCCAGCAGTCAATCCGAGGGTTGGGAGCAGTACTTC | CASSQSEGWEQYF
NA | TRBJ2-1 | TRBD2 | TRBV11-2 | TGTGCCAGCAGCTTTCTAGCGGGAGGCAGCTCCTACAATGAGCAGTTCTTC | CASSFLAGGSSYNEQFF
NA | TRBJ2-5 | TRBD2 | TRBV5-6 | TGTGCCAGCAGCAACCTTTGGTCTAGCGGGAGAGAGACCCAGTACTTC | CASSNLWSSGRETQYF
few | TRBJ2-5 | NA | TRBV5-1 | TGCGCCAGCAGCTTGGCGGGAGATCAACGATGGGAGACCCAGTACTTC | CASSLAGDQRWETQYF
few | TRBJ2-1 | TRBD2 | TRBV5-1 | TGCGCCAGCAGCTTGGACAGCGGGAGAGTAAATGAGCAGTTCTTC | CASSLDSGRVNEQFF
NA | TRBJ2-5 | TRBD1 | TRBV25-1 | TGTGCCAGCAGTGATTGGGACAGGGGGCGTGAAAAGACCCAGTACTTC | CASSDWDRGREKTQYF
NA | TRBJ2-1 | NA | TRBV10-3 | TGTGCCATCAGTGAGTTGGGACATCAAACGGTTTACAATGAGCAGTTCTTC | CAISELGHQTVYNEQFF
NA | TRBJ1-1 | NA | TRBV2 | TGTGCCACCCACAAAGAGGGCTCCGAAGCTTTCTTT | CATHKEGSEAFF
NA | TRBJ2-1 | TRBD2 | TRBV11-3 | TGTGCCAGCAGCTTAGATCAAGGGGGGACTAGCGGGACGAATGAGCAGTTCTTC | CASSLDQGGTSGTNEQFF
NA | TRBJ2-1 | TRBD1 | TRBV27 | TGTGCCAGCACCGAACTCGGGACAGGGGGGTCGGGGAATGAGCAGTTCTTC | CASTELGTGGSGNEQFF
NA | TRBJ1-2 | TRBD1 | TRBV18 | TGTGCCAGCTCAGAGAGACAGGGGGAATCCTATGGCTACACCTTC | CASSERQGESYGYTF
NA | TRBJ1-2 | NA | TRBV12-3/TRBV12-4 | TGTGCCAGCACCCTACAGGGAGTCTATGGCTACACCTTC | CASTLQGVYGYTF
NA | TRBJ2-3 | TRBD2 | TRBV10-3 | TGTGCCATCAGTGAGGGCGGGAGGGCAGATACGCAGTATTTT | CAISEGGRADTQYF
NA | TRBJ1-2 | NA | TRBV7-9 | TGTGCCAGCAGCTTAAGGCAGGCTGGCTACACCTTC | CASSLRQAGYTF
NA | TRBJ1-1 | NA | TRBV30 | TGTGGAGGGCATCGGGTGAATGAAGCTTTCTTT | CGGHRVNEAFF
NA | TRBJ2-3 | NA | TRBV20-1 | TGCAGTGCTAGTGGTCTAGATACGCAGTATTTT | CSASGLDTQYF
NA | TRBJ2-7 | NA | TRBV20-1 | TGCAGTGTGGACAGCTACGAGCAGTACTTC | CSVDSYEQYF
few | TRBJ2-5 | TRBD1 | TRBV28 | TGTGCCAGCAGTTTATATTTGCCCCTGCTGACAGGGGAAGAGACCCAGTACTTC | CASSLYLPLLTGEETQYF
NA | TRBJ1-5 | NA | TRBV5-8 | TGTGCCAGCAGCTTATTTGCGGGCGCGGGGGTTCAGCCCCAGCATTTT | CASSLFAGAGVQPQHF
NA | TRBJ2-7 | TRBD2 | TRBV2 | TGTGGCAGCGGGGAGTACCACGAGCAGTACTTC | CGSGEYHEQYF
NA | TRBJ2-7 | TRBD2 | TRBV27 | TGTGCCAGCAGTTTAGTGGCGGGAGGGCTCTACGAGCAGTACTTC | CASSLVAGGLYEQYF
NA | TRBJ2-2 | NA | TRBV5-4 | TGTGCCAGCAGCTTGGCAGGGAGGTCCGGGGAGCTGTTTTTT | CASSLAGRSGELFF
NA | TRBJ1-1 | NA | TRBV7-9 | TGTGCCAGCGGGGGCTGGGACACTGAAGCTTTCTTT | CASGGWDTEAFF
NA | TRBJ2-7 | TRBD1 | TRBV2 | TGTGCCAGCCAGCCGGGACAGGGAGAATACCGGCAGTACTTC | CASQPGQGEYRQYF
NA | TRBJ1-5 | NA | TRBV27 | TGTGCCAGCAGTTTTATGGCAGGTAGCAATCAGCCCCAGCATTTT | CASSFMAGSNQPQHF
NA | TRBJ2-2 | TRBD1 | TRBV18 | TGTGCCAGCTCACCACGGCAGGGGGCGAGTACCGGGGAGCTGTTTTTT | CASSPRQGASTGELFF
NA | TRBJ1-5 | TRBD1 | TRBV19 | TGTGCCAGTAGCTTTACAGGACAGGCTTATAGCAATCAGCCCCAGCATTTT | CASSFTGQAYSNQPQHF
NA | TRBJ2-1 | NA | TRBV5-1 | TGCGCCAGCAGCTTGAATTCAGTTCCTTCCTACAATGAGCAGTTCTTC | CASSLNSVPSYNEQFF
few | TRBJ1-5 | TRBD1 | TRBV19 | TGTGCCAGTAGGGGACAGGGGGCCCTTAATCAGCCCCAGCATTTT | CASRGQGALNQPQHF
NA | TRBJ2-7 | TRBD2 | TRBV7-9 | TGTGCCAGCAGCAGTCTAGCGGGAGCCGGCTACGAGCAGTACTTC | CASSSLAGAGYEQYF
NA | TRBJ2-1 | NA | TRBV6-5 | TGTGCCAGCAGGGTAAGGGGCCGCAATGAGCAGTTCTTC | CASRVRGRNEQFF
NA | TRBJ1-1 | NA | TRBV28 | TGTGCCAGCAGTTTGCCCTCCCAAGGGGCTCAAGAAGCTTTCTTT | CASSLPSQGAQEAFF
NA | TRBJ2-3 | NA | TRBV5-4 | TGTGCCAGCACCAATGGGGCCCTCACAGATACGCAGTATTTT | CASTNGALTDTQYF
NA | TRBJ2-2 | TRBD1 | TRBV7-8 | TGTGCCAGCAGCTTAGCGCTGGGACAGGGAAACACCGGGGAGCTGTTTTTT | CASSLALGQGNTGELFF
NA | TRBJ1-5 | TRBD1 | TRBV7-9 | TGTGCCAGCAGCTTTGGGACAGGGAGAAATCAGCCCCAGCATTTT | CASSFGTGRNQPQHF
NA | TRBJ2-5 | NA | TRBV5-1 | TGCGCCAGCAGCTTGGAACACAGCCAGGAGACCCAGTACTTC | CASSLEHSQETQYF
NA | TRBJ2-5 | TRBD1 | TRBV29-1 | TGCAGCGCCGGACAGGGGGCGGATGGGACCCAGTACTTC | CSAGQGADGTQYF
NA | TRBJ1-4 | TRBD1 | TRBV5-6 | TGTGCCAGCAGCTTGGACAGGGGGATAAGTGAAAAACTGTTTTTT | CASSLDRGISEKLFF
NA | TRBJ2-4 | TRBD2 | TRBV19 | TGTGCCAGTAGTGGACTAGCAGTAGCCAAAAACATTCAGTACTTC | CASSGLAVAKNIQYF
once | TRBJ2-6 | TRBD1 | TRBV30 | TGTGCCTGGAGTCTGAGACAGGGGAGATCTGGGGCCAACGTCCTGACTTTC | CAWSLRQGRSGANVLTF
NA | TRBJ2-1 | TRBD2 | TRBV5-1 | TGCGCCAGCAGCCTTGGTGGGGACTACTACTACAATGAGCAGTTCTTC | CASSLGGDYYYNEQFF
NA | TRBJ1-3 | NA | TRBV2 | TGTGCCAGCAAATGGGGACTATACTCTTCTGGAAACACCATATATTTT | CASKWGLYSSGNTIYF
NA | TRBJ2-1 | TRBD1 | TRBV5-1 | TGCGCCAGCAGCTTACCAGGGGGAGTCAATGAGCAGTTCTTC | CASSLPGGVNEQFF
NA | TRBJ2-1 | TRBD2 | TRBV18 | TGTGCCAGCTCACCCGCTAGCGGGAGAGGTACGGTTGAGCAGTTCTTC | CASSPASGRGTVEQFF
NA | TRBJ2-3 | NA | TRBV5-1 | TGCGCCAGCAGCGGGTCTCTTAGCGATACGCAGTATTTT | CASSGSLSDTQYF
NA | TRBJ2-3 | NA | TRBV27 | TGTGCCAGCAGACCGTCCGGGGTATTATATACGCAGTATTTT | CASRPSGVLYTQYF